This record looks at one T cell receptor beta chain sequence and its context. The antigen is unknown. Germline V lookup: CDR1 SQVTM, CDR2 ANQGSEA. The CDR3 extends over 14 amino acids. The ends lost 7 bases at V and 4 bases at J; junction bases unmatched: 6. Each CDR3 protein gets one entry after TCRdb re-called the 5' RACE reads with MiXCR. This sample has over 130,000 distinct CDR3 sequences, with 40% to 50% found just once. These data originate in a study of CD8 T cells in ankylosing spondylitis. Study-level results: From matched ankylosing spondylitis synovial fluid, disease-linked clones were reportedly recovered at significantly enriched levels. Seemingly distinctive of ankylosing spondylitis blood was a TCR beta motif formed by eight highly homologous variants. Prior work had noted some motif variants in reactive arthritis blood and synovial fluid.

This TCR was recovered from a male donor with ankylosing spondylitis. The sample comprised synovial fluid, either unsorted or a sorted T cell fraction (not recorded which). The rearrangement links TRBV29-1 to TRBJ2-1; 11 positions agree with TRBD2. CDR3 coding DNA: TGCAGCGCCCTGGGACTAGCGGTTTACAATGAGCAGTTCTTC. Protein: CSALGLAVYNEQFF.